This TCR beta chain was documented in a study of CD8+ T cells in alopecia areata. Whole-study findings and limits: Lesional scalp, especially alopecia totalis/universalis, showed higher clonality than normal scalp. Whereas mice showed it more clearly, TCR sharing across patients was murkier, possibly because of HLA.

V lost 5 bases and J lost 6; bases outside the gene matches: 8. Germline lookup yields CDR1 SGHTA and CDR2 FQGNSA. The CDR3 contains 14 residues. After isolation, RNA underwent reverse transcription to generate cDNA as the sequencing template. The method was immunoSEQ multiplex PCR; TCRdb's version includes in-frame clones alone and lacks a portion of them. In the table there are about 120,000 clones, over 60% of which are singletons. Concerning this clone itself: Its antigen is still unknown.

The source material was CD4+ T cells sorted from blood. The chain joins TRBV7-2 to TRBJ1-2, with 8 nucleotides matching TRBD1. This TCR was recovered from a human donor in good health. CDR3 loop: CASSTWAGGDGYTF. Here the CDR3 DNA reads TGTGCCAGCAGCACATGGGCAGGGGGCGATGGCTACACCTTC.